This T cell receptor beta chain stems from a study of T cells in localized non-small cell lung cancer. Points from the study as a whole: Clonality of T cells reached its maximum in uninvolved adjacent lung, surpassing tumor. Investigators sequenced only a single tumor region, leaving heterogeneity possible. Paired adjacent lung recovered a median approximately 57 of the top 100 tumor clones.

V was clipped by 2 bases and J by 8 bases, with 13 bases between them. The CDR3 contains 13 residues. Germline V gene data show CDR1 as SGHDT and CDR2 as YYEEEE. Concerning this clone itself: What it binds is not known.

Profiling relied on immunoSEQ multiplex PCR, and the TCRdb table lists in-frame clones only, not all of them. The repertoire holds around 25,000 clones, with more than 90% as singletons. The V and J genes are TRBV5-6 and TRBJ1-2; D ambiguous. The receptor was isolated from a man aged 35-75 years with stage III squamous cell lung carcinoma. This specimen was peripheral blood, taken before any cancer treatment. For the CDR3, the DNA is TGTGCCAGCAGCTTAGACGCCCCGAGGGGCTACACCTTC. Amino acids: CASSLDAPRGYTF.